This T cell receptor (beta chain) originates from a study of cytomegalovirus exposure and HLA in healthy donors. Study-wide context: Of fewer than 450 genotyped donors, more than 70% clustered with self-reported Caucasian donors. Study results and limitations: A later analysis, which compared TCR beta chains of equal frequency, found the HLA-associated ones more clonally expanded.

Healthy bone marrow donors made up the donor group. Whereas donors were nominally healthy upon sampling, unrecorded immune exposures were probable. The table lists this clone with a few counts. Antigen: not known. Germline CDR1 WSHSY, CDR2 SAAADI. The CDR3 has 15 residues. Unmatched junction bases numbered 10, after V lost 6 bases and J lost 3 bases. PCR employed 60 Vbeta and 13 Jbeta primers. Method: immunoSEQ multiplex PCR; TCRdb's copy keeps in-frame clones and lacks some. The sample consists of over 150,000 clones, about 76% of them appearing once. This receptor was identified in a young woman in good health and CMV-seropositive. Sequenced input: PBMCs. This chain joins TRBV10-2 and TRBJ1-1, with 7 bases lining up with TRBD1. In DNA form, the CDR3 reads TGCGCCAGCAGGGGGACAGCCGGCTTGTACACTGAAGCTTTCTTT. Translation: CASRGTAGLYTEAFF.